A selection of T cell receptor beta chains follows, all from one sample in a study of cytomegalovirus exposure and HLA in healthy donors. TCRdb's copy holds only in-frame clones and misses some; the assay was immunoSEQ multiplex PCR. The sample consists of about 150,000 clones, 80% of them appearing once. Specimen: PBMCs. The receptors stem from a young man in good health and CMV-seropositive. CDR3s include the opening cysteine and the closing phenylalanine or tryptophan. The order of the fields is V gene, clone size, J gene, D gene, CDR3 length, CDR3 protein, CDR3 DNA. The D gene is left open where the match is weak. Clone sizes are given selectively: once, few, many, or a class where the clone is expanded.

V gene: TRBV19; clone size: .; J gene: TRBJ1-5; D gene: .; CDR3 length: 16; CDR3 protein: CASSLTGTLSNQPQHF; CDR3 DNA: TGTGCCAGTAGTTTAACCGGGACACTTAGCAATCAGCCCCAGCATTTT
V gene: TRBV27; clone size: .; J gene: TRBJ2-7; D gene: .; CDR3 length: 15; CDR3 protein: CASSFVAASRYEQYF; CDR3 DNA: TGTGCCAGCAGTTTTGTCGCCGCTAGCAGGTACGAGCAGTACTTC
V gene: TRBV7-2; clone size: once; J gene: TRBJ2-3; D gene: .; CDR3 length: 15; CDR3 protein: CASSYDSGGAGTQYF; CDR3 DNA: TGTGCCAGCAGCTACGACTCCGGAGGGGCGGGTACGCAGTATTTT
V gene: TRBV15; clone size: .; J gene: TRBJ1-4; D gene: .; CDR3 length: 14; CDR3 protein: CATSSGSTNEKLFF; CDR3 DNA: TGTGCCACCAGCAGTGGCTCCACTAATGAAAAACTGTTTTTT
V gene: TRBV4-1; clone size: .; J gene: TRBJ2-7; D gene: .; CDR3 length: 13; CDR3 protein: CASSQGITGEQYF; CDR3 DNA: TGCGCCAGCAGCCAAGGGATCACAGGCGAGCAGTACTTC
V gene: TRBV9; clone size: .; J gene: TRBJ1-1; D gene: .; CDR3 length: 14; CDR3 protein: CASSVDGERGEAFF; CDR3 DNA: TGTGCCAGCAGCGTAGATGGGGAAAGGGGTGAAGCTTTCTTT
V gene: TRBV7-2; clone size: .; J gene: TRBJ2-3; D gene: .; CDR3 length: 16; CDR3 protein: CASSPGINSGTDTQYF; CDR3 DNA: TGTGCCAGCAGCCCCGGGATAAATTCGGGCACAGATACGCAGTATTTT
V gene: TRBV9; clone size: .; J gene: TRBJ2-2; D gene: .; CDR3 length: 14; CDR3 protein: CASSTVGGTGELFF; CDR3 DNA: TGTGCCAGCAGCACCGTGGGGGGCACCGGGGAGCTGTTTTTT
V gene: TRBV4-2; clone size: .; J gene: TRBJ1-1; D gene: .; CDR3 length: 18; CDR3 protein: CASSQGLPRSGLNTEAFF; CDR3 DNA: TGTGCCAGCAGCCAGGGACTCCCTCGTAGCGGGCTGAACACTGAAGCTTTCTTT
V gene: TRBV18; clone size: .; J gene: TRBJ2-3; D gene: TRBD2; CDR3 length: 14; CDR3 protein: CASSGTSGTDTQYF; CDR3 DNA: TGTGCCAGCTCGGGGACTAGCGGAACAGATACGCAGTATTTT
V gene: TRBV6-1; clone size: few; J gene: TRBJ1-6; D gene: TRBD1; CDR3 length: 15; CDR3 protein: CASTPGTVVNSPLHF; CDR3 DNA: TGTGCCAGCACTCCCGGGACAGTAGTCAATTCACCCCTCCACTTT
V gene: TRBV9; clone size: .; J gene: TRBJ2-3; D gene: .; CDR3 length: 15; CDR3 protein: CASSVAGRYTDTQYF; CDR3 DNA: TGTGCCAGCAGCGTAGCCGGCAGGTACACAGATACGCAGTATTTT
V gene: TRBV6-5; clone size: .; J gene: TRBJ1-1; D gene: TRBD1; CDR3 length: 14; CDR3 protein: CASSPGTGGTEAFF; CDR3 DNA: TGTGCCAGCAGTCCCGGGACAGGGGGCACTGAAGCTTTCTTT
V gene: TRBV19; clone size: .; J gene: TRBJ2-1; D gene: .; CDR3 length: 16; CDR3 protein: CASSSLRDSQYNEQFF; CDR3 DNA: TGTGCCAGTAGTTCTTTGCGGGACAGCCAATACAATGAGCAGTTCTTC
V gene: TRBV28; clone size: .; J gene: TRBJ1-2; D gene: TRBD1; CDR3 length: 15; CDR3 protein: CASSWGSQGYYGYTF; CDR3 DNA: TGTGCCAGCAGTTGGGGCTCACAGGGGTACTATGGCTACACCTTC
V gene: TRBV30; clone size: .; J gene: TRBJ1-3; D gene: TRBD1; CDR3 length: 14; CDR3 protein: CAWNQGVKGNTIYF; CDR3 DNA: TGTGCCTGGAACCAGGGGGTAAAGGGAAACACCATATATTTT
V gene: TRBV29-1; clone size: .; J gene: TRBJ1-2; D gene: .; CDR3 length: 11; CDR3 protein: CSVGSDSRYTF; CDR3 DNA: TGCAGCGTTGGTTCGGACAGCCGCTACACCTTC
V gene: TRBV19; clone size: .; J gene: TRBJ1-6; D gene: .; CDR3 length: 14; CDR3 protein: CASRGPLVNSPLHF; CDR3 DNA: TGTGCCAGTAGGGGGCCGTTAGTTAATTCACCCCTCCACTTT
V gene: TRBV28; clone size: .; J gene: TRBJ1-5; D gene: .; CDR3 length: 14; CDR3 protein: CASSLAAGGQPQHF; CDR3 DNA: TGTGCCAGCAGTTTGGCGGCGGGCGGGCAGCCCCAGCATTTT
V gene: TRBV5-1; clone size: .; J gene: TRBJ2-5; D gene: .; CDR3 length: 13; CDR3 protein: CASNPEGVETQYF; CDR3 DNA: TGCGCCAGCAATCCTGAGGGGGTTGAGACCCAGTACTTC
V gene: TRBV5-3; clone size: .; J gene: TRBJ1-2; D gene: .; CDR3 length: 15; CDR3 protein: CARSLVAGPPYGYTF; CDR3 DNA: TGTGCCAGAAGCTTGGTAGCAGGGCCCCCCTATGGCTACACCTTC
V gene: TRBV19; clone size: .; J gene: TRBJ1-3; D gene: TRBD1; CDR3 length: 15; CDR3 protein: CASSTGQDSGNTIYF; CDR3 DNA: TGTGCCAGTAGTACCGGACAGGACTCTGGAAACACCATATATTTT
V gene: TRBV9; clone size: once; J gene: TRBJ2-7; D gene: TRBD1; CDR3 length: 15; CDR3 protein: CASSKGDRGLNEQYF; CDR3 DNA: TGTGCCAGCAGCAAAGGGGACAGGGGGCTCAACGAGCAGTACTTC
V gene: TRBV4-1; clone size: few; J gene: TRBJ2-1; D gene: TRBD2; CDR3 length: 15; CDR3 protein: CASSQISSGSYEQFF; CDR3 DNA: TGCGCCAGCAGCCAAATCTCTAGCGGGAGCTATGAGCAGTTCTTC
V gene: TRBV7-9; clone size: .; J gene: TRBJ1-6; D gene: .; CDR3 length: 13; CDR3 protein: CAGGEGPLTALHF; CDR3 DNA: TGTGCCGGCGGGGAGGGCCCTCTGACGGCCCTCCACTTT
V gene: TRBV30; clone size: few; J gene: TRBJ2-5; D gene: .; CDR3 length: 14; CDR3 protein: CAWSVGGTEETQYF; CDR3 DNA: TGTGCCTGGAGTGTAGGAGGGACGGAAGAGACCCAGTACTTC
V gene: TRBV4-2; clone size: .; J gene: TRBJ2-7; D gene: .; CDR3 length: 18; CDR3 protein: CASSQGMGWGGEAYEQYF; CDR3 DNA: TGTGCCAGCAGCCAAGGGATGGGGTGGGGGGGCGAAGCCTACGAGCAGTACTTC
V gene: TRBV2; clone size: .; J gene: TRBJ1-5; D gene: TRBD1; CDR3 length: 19; CDR3 protein: CASRGQGTNYIYSNQPQHF; CDR3 DNA: TGTGCCAGCAGAGGACAGGGGACCAACTATATTTATAGCAATCAGCCCCAGCATTTT
V gene: TRBV7-9; clone size: .; J gene: TRBJ2-5; D gene: .; CDR3 length: 14; CDR3 protein: CSSSLGLSQETQYF; CDR3 DNA: TGTTCCAGCAGCTTAGGTCTCAGTCAAGAGACCCAGTACTTC
V gene: TRBV7-2; clone size: once; J gene: TRBJ2-7; D gene: .; CDR3 length: 12; CDR3 protein: CASSHGSYEQYF; CDR3 DNA: TGTGCCAGCAGCCACGGCTCCTACGAGCAGTACTTC
V gene: TRBV5-1; clone size: once; J gene: TRBJ2-7; D gene: TRBD1; CDR3 length: 13; CDR3 protein: CASSLRDSYEQYF; CDR3 DNA: TGCGCCAGCAGCTTGCGGGACAGCTACGAGCAGTACTTC
V gene: TRBV7-3; clone size: .; J gene: TRBJ1-2; D gene: TRBD1; CDR3 length: 13; CDR3 protein: CASSPDRTYGYTF; CDR3 DNA: TGTGCCAGCAGCCCGGACAGGACCTATGGCTACACCTTC
V gene: TRBV29-1; clone size: .; J gene: TRBJ2-3; D gene: .; CDR3 length: 10; CDR3 protein: CSVEEDTQYF; CDR3 DNA: TGCAGCGTTGAGGAGGATACGCAGTATTTT
V gene: TRBV27; clone size: few; J gene: TRBJ2-3; D gene: TRBD1; CDR3 length: 15; CDR3 protein: CASSPPGGRTDTQYF; CDR3 DNA: TGTGCCAGCAGTCCCCCAGGGGGCCGGACAGATACGCAGTATTTT
V gene: TRBV6-1; clone size: .; J gene: TRBJ2-7; D gene: TRBD1; CDR3 length: 14; CDR3 protein: CASSGHRGTYEQYF; CDR3 DNA: TGTGCCAGCAGTGGCCACAGGGGGACCTACGAGCAGTACTTC
V gene: TRBV5-1; clone size: .; J gene: TRBJ2-5; D gene: TRBD1; CDR3 length: 17; CDR3 protein: CASSWDRLGLYQETQYF; CDR3 DNA: TGCGCCAGCAGCTGGGACAGGCTGGGTTTGTACCAAGAGACCCAGTACTTC